The 9 T cell receptor beta chains below were found in one sample sequenced in a study of T cell responses to AZD1222 COVID-19 vaccine. Profiling relied on immunoSEQ multiplex PCR, and the TCRdb table lists in-frame clones only, not all of them. The table records 100,000 to 150,000 clones, 75% to 85% of them present only once. Specimen: peripheral blood, collected 28 days after the second AZD1222 dose. These receptor sequences come from an adult who received the AZD1222 COVID-19 vaccine.

This clone has only one observation. The chain is built from TRBV2 and TRBJ1-1; no definite D call. The CDR3 runs 13 residues. Trimming removed 3 bases from V and 5 bases from J, with 10 bases in between. Germline lookup yields CDR1 SNHLY and CDR2 FYNNEI. CDR3 nucleotides: TGTGCCAGCAGTGAGGAGCGGAGTACTGAAGCTTTCTTT. This sequence encodes CASSEERSTEAFF.

This chain connects TRBV5-6 to TRBJ2-7; possibly TRBD1 or TRBD2 for D (5 bases each). Trimming stripped 5 bases from V and 0 bases from J, with 12 bases between. Germline CDR1 is SGHDT and CDR2 is YYEEEE. The CDR3 extends over 14 amino acids. DNA of the CDR3: TGTGCCAGCAGACAATCCGGGGCCTCCTACGAGCAGTACTTC. Protein: CASRQSGASYEQYF.

V usage is TRBV3-1 (or the pseudogene TRBV3-2) and J usage is TRBJ2-2, with D unclear. The CDR3 length is 11 residues. The V gene's germline CDR1 is LGHDT and CDR2 YNNKEL (reference sequence). The ends were cut back, 8 bases at V and 5 bases at J, with 6 bases in the middle. CDR3 bases: TGTGCCAGCTCCGTTACCGGGGAGCTGTTTTTT. It yields the protein CASSVTGELFF.

CDR3 sequence reads: CASSEVDSWGYTF. In DNA, the CDR3 is TGTGCCAGCAGTGAGGTAGACTCTTGGGGATACACCTTC. The chain joins TRBV2 to TRBJ1-2, with D uncertain. This CDR3 is built from 13 residues. Germline V gene sequence: CDR1 SNHLY, CDR2 FYNNEI. Trimming took 3 bases from V and 11 from J, leaving 16 bases between them.

The rearrangement uses TRBV3-1 (or the pseudogene TRBV3-2) and TRBJ1-5; 7 bases fit TRBD1. V was clipped by 3 bases and J by 3 bases; unmatched bases: 2. The CDR3 is made up of 14 amino acids. In germline, CDR1 is LGHDT, CDR2 YNNKEL (reference sequence). The DNA of the CDR3 is TGTGCCAGCAGCCACACAGGGGTCAATCAGCCCCAGCATTTT. This sequence encodes CASSHTGVNQPQHF.

V usage is TRBV13 and J usage is TRBJ1-2, with a possible D match to TRBD1 (5 bases). The CDR3 runs 14 residues. Trimming took 5 bases from V and 8 from J, leaving 18 bases between them. Looked up from germline, CDR1 is PRHDT and CDR2 is FYEKMQ (reference sequence). DNA of the CDR3: TGTGCCAGCAGCCCCCTGGAGGGGTTTGAAGGCTACACCTTC. It encodes CASSPLEGFEGYTF.

V and J are TRBV6-5 and TRBJ2-7; 9 bases align to TRBD1. The CDR3 is 15 residues long. Germline V lookup: CDR1 MNHEY, CDR2 SVGAGI. V gave up 6 bases and J gave up 6 bases; unmatched junction bases: 12. The CDR3, as DNA: TGTGCCAGCAGCTCGCCGGGACAGGGTTTATCCGAGCAGTACTTC. It translates to CASSSPGQGLSEQYF.

This clone has a handful of counts. The V gene is TRBV7-2, the J gene TRBJ1-1; D possibly corresponds to TRBD1 (6 bases). The length of the CDR3 is 14 residues. Germline CDR1 SGHTA, CDR2 FQGNSA. The V and J ends lost 3 bases and 1 base respectively, with 9 bases between them. The CDR3 coding sequence is TGTGCCAGCAGCTTGCAGGGGACGAACACTGAAGCTTTCTTT. It encodes CASSLQGTNTEAFF.

This chain connects TRBV19 to TRBJ2-2; TRBD1 aligns across 11 bases. This CDR3 region has 17 residues. Germline trimming cut 6 bases from V and 7 bases from J; bases unmatched to any gene: 13. Germline V CDR1 and CDR2: LNHDA, SQIVND (reference sequence). Written as DNA, the CDR3 is TGTGCCAGTAGACAGTCACCGGGACAGGGGGGAGACGGGGAGCTGTTTTTT. It specifies CASRQSPGQGGDGELFF.